This TCR beta chain was found in a study of blood T cell repertoires in COVID-19 (dated by TCRdb to the early 2020s). About the full investigation: The collaborator samples originated in the United States, Italy and Spain and spanned the acute and convalescent phases of COVID-19. The prospective study material was composed of cDNA or gDNA derived from T cells, B-cell-depleted T cells, or PBMCs. Deeply sampled blood TCRbeta repertoires from subjects exposed to, actively infected with, or recovered from COVID-19 were included in the dataset. The repertoires were released in a freely available public database meant as a resource for research on the immune response to SARS-CoV-2. The samples were drawn from two sources: the first 160 participants of the ongoing ImmuneRACE study, and 1,000 to 1,500 subjects contributed by 6 global collaborators. A de-identified subject ID, COVID-19 status, age in years and sex were almost always included in the sample metadata. Where available, HLA class I and class II types were taken from metadata supplied by the sample provider and were not determined by assay-based typing.

CDR1 and CDR2 (PRHDT, FYEKMQ) derive from the germline V gene (reference sequence). Measured from the cysteine to the phenylalanine, the CDR3 is 14 residues long. The read is trimmed to its CDR3 DNA, 42 bases read in frame from base 1. Deletion took 6 bases off V and 0 bases off J, with a span of 11 bases between the germline ends. The immunoSEQ Assay, a bias-controlled multiplex PCR, was used to amplify TCRbeta CDR3 regions from genomic DNA. The paper's processing steps were these. The number of nucleated cells in each sample was estimated from the amplification of reference gene primers within the assay. Sequence reads were collapsed and filtered to measure the absolute abundance of every unique TCRbeta CDR3 rearrangement. For each sample, productive Simpson clonality was calculated by taking the square root of Simpson's diversity index across productive rearrangements. TCRdb retrieved this table from immuneACCESS and kept in-frame rearrangements only. Not all clones are present; in checked studies, unresolved V genes account for under half, and no reason is known for the remainder. The D gene and trimming were derived from the DNA, and the V and J assignments and clone size from that table. Within this sample are about 150,000 clones, with 87% of them counted one time only. The leading ten clones occupy more than 5% of the sample.

Notes on this clone: Its antigen is not yet known. The record has no base qualities; no much larger clone is one base away.

Collaborating institutions collected whole blood in K2EDTA tubes following their own protocols. For TCRbeta analysis, collaborator samples were shipped as frozen whole blood, as isolated PBMCs, or as DNA extracted from either sample type. Broad study findings and their caveats: The quantity of clinical and demographic metadata differed by source and by participant and was supplied without curation.

The V gene is TRBV13 and the J gene is TRBJ1-1, and perhaps TRBD1 as D gene, on 5 matching bases. Sample: peripheral blood. The clonotype originates from a human donor in a cohort sampled during active COVID-19. The sequenced DNA is TGTGCCAGCAGTCTCCGACAGATGAACACTGAAGCTTTCTTT. This gives the protein CASSLRQMNTEAFF.